This TCR beta chain was captured by sequencing in a study of blood T cell repertoires in COVID-19 (dated by TCRdb to 2019 to 2021). The study in broad terms: The collaborator samples originated in the United States, Italy and Spain and spanned the acute and convalescent phases of COVID-19. The material from the prospective study consisted of cDNA or gDNA derived from T cells, B-cell-depleted T cells, or PBMCs. Deeply sampled blood TCRbeta repertoires from subjects exposed to, actively infected with, or recovered from COVID-19 were included in the dataset. The repertoires were released in a freely available public database intended as a resource for research on the immune response to SARS-CoV-2. Samples came from the ongoing ImmuneRACE study (first 160 participants) plus 1,254 subjects from 6 global collaborators. A de-identified subject ID, COVID-19 status, age in years and sex were almost always included in the sample metadata. Where HLA class I and class II types were available, the types were taken from metadata supplied by the sample provider, not from assay-based typing.

Of note for this clone: Its antigen is unknown. Base-call qualities are not available, and no considerably larger clone is one nucleotide away.

Trimming removed 4 bases from V and 9 bases from J; the gene matches leave 10 bases unexplained. The cysteine opens and the phenylalanine closes a CDR3 of 15 amino acids. Left in the record is the CDR3 DNA by itself, 45 bases read in frame from the first base. CDR1 and CDR2 are drawn from the germline V gene (reference sequence): WNHNN, SYGVQD. Collaborating institutions collected whole blood in K2EDTA tubes following their own protocols. Collaborator samples were shipped for TCRbeta analysis as frozen whole blood, isolated PBMCs, or DNA extracted from either sample type. TCRbeta CDR3 regions were amplified from genomic DNA by means of the immunoSEQ Assay, a bias-controlled multiplex PCR. Under the source paper's analysis protocol: Nucleated cell counts per sample were estimated from amplification of reference gene primers within the assay. Sequence reads were collapsed and filtered to measure the absolute abundance of every unique TCRbeta CDR3 rearrangement. For each sample, productive Simpson clonality was calculated as the square root of Simpson's diversity index across productive rearrangements. In TCRdb, the immuneACCESS table is reduced to in-frame sequences with V and J assigned. These tables do not hold every clone; where another copy was compared, an unresolved V gene accounts for under half, and the others remain unexplained. V, J and clone size are those of that table, while D and trimming were read from the DNA. Present in this sample are just over 150,000 clones, 70% to 85% of which were seen just once. Roughly 20% of the sample is in the top ten clones.

Points the paper makes about the study in general: Clinical and demographic metadata were provided uncurated, with the amount varying by source and participant.

The sequence joins TRBV10-1 to TRBJ1-5; 9 central bases correspond to TRBD1. The TCR sequence derives from a woman of 80 years or more with acute or convalescent COVID-19. What was sequenced was peripheral blood. The DNA sequence follows: TGCGCCAGCAGTGGGGACAGGGTTCGAGGACGGCCCCAGCATTTT. It is translated as CASSGDRVRGRPQHF.